The 5 T cell receptor beta chains listed next were all sequenced from one sample in a study of CD8+ T cells in alopecia areata. Investigators isolated RNA and reverse transcribed it into cDNA to act as the sequencing template. Profiling relied on immunoSEQ multiplex PCR, and the TCRdb table lists in-frame clones only, not all of them. The repertoire consists of 110,000 to 150,000 clones, with around 62% occurring once and the leading ten covering 36%. Sequenced material: CD8+ T cells sorted from blood. Source of these receptors: a human donor in good health.

V is TRBV29-1 and J is TRBJ2-2; D might be TRBD2 (7 bases). The CDR3 covers 14 residues. Germline V lookup: CDR1 SQVTM, CDR2 ANQGSEA. V lost 5 bases and J lost 2, with 12 bases in between. DNA for the CDR3: TGCAGCGTTCGGGGGGCTCTAAACACCGGGGAGCTGTTTTTT. Encoded protein: CSVRGALNTGELFF.

The chain couples TRBV5-4 to TRBJ2-5; D ambiguous. In germline, CDR1 is SGHNT, CDR2 YYREEE (reference sequence). Trimming pared 0 bases from V and 4 bases from J, leaving 7 bases between. The CDR3 spans 13 residues. The CDR3 reads CASSLGLIETQYF. The CDR3 bases are TGTGCCAGCAGCTTGGGACTTATAGAGACCCAGTACTTC.

The CDR3 DNA reads as TGTGCCAGCAGCATCCCGCCCTCCTACGAGCAGTACTTC. Protein product: CASSIPPSYEQYF. V gene TRBV13 combines with J gene TRBJ2-7; D not certain. The CDR3 loop spans 13 amino acids. Trimming shortened V by 5 bases and J by 0 bases, and 8 bases separated the two germline ends. Germline V gene sequence: CDR1 PRHDT, CDR2 FYEKMQ (reference sequence). Full variable domain (rest looked up from reference TRBV13 and TRBJ2-7): AAGVIQSPRHLIKEKRETATLKCYPIPRHDTVYWYQQGPGQDPQFLISFYEKMQSDKGSIPDRFSAQQFSDYHSELNMSSLELGDSALYFCASSIPPSYEQYFGPGTRLTVT.

The rearrangement links TRBV9 to TRBJ2-2, with 7 bases fitting TRBD2. The J segment lost 1 base and the V segment lost 3 bases, leaving 12 bases of the junction unmatched. CDR1 and CDR2 from the germline V gene are SGDLS and YYNGEE. This CDR3 is built from 18 residues. The CDR3 DNA reads TGTGCCAGCAGCGACACCCGGGAGGCCTTCGGGAACACCGGGGAGCTGTTTTTT. Amino acid sequence: CASSDTREAFGNTGELFF.

In this sample, this clone is medium-sized. The rearrangement joins TRBV27 to TRBJ2-4; the D is unclear. Deletions cut 2 bases from V and 8 bases from J, with 13 bases between. This CDR3 comprises 14 residues. CDR1 and CDR2 (germline): MNHEY, SMNVEV (reference sequence). The CDR3 spells CASSLGGPSHIQYF. The DNA of the CDR3 is TGTGCCAGCAGTTTAGGCGGCCCTTCACACATTCAGTACTTC.